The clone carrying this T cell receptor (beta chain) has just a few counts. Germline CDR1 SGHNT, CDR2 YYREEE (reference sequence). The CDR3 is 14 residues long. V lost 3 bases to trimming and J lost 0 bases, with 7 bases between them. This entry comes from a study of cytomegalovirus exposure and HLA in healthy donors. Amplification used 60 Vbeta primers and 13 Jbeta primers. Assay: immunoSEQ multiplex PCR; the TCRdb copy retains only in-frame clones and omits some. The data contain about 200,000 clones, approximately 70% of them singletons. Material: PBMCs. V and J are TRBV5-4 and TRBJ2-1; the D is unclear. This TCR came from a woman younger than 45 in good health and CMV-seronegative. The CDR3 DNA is TGTGCCAGCAGCTCACCCAGCTCCTACAATGAGCAGTTCTTC. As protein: CASSSPSSYNEQFF.